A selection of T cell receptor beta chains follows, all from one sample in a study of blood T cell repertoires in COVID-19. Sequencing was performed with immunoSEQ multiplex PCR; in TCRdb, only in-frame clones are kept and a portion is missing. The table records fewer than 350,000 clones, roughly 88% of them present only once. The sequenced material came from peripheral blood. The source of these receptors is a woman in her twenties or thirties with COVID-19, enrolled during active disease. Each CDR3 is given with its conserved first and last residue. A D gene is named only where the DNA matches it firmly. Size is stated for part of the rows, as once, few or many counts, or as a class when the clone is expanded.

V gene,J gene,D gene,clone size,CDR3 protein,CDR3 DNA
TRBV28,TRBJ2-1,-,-,CASSFPSDEQFF,TGTGCCAGCAGTTTCCCCTCCGATGAGCAGTTCTTC
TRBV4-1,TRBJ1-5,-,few,CASSQANSPNQPQHF,TGCGCCAGCAGCCAAGCAAACAGCCCCAATCAGCCCCAGCATTTT
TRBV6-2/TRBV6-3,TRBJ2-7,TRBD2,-,CASSYLGLVDSEQYF,TGTGCCAGCAGTTACTTAGGACTAGTAGATAGCGAGCAGTACTTC
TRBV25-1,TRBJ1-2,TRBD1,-,CASSEPGQGHYGYTF,TGTGCCAGCAGTGAACCCGGACAGGGTCACTATGGCTACACCTTC
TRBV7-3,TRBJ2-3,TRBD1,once,CASSLSGRDRGIDTQYF,TGTGCCAGCAGCTTAAGTGGGAGGGACAGGGGAATAGATACGCAGTATTTT
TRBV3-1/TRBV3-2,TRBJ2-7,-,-,CASSRFGLYEQYF,TGTGCCAGCAGCCGGTTCGGTCTCTACGAGCAGTACTTC
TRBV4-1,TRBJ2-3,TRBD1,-,CASSPQGQGADTQYF,TGCGCCAGCAGTCCCCAGGGCCAGGGGGCAGATACGCAGTATTTT
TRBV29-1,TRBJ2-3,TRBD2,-,CSVRGVAGKTDTQYF,TGCAGCGTTCGGGGGGTAGCGGGGAAAACAGATACGCAGTATTTT
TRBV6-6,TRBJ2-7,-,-,CASSYPNARLPGEQYF,TGTGCCAGCAGTTACCCCAACGCGCGGTTACCGGGGGAGCAGTACTTC
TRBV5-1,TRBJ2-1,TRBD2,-,CASSQEGGPSNEQFF,TGCGCCAGCAGCCAAGAGGGAGGGCCTTCCAATGAGCAGTTCTTC
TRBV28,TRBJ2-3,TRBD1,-,CASRVGQGLPDTQYF,TGTGCCAGCAGGGTTGGACAGGGTCTGCCAGATACGCAGTATTTT
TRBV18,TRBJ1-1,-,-,CASSPLLGGGNTEAFF,TGTGCCAGCTCACCGTTGCTGGGAGGAGGAAACACTGAAGCTTTCTTT
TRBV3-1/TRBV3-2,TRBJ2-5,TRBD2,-,CASSLTGTRQETQYF,TGTGCCAGCAGCTTGACCGGGACTAGGCAAGAGACCCAGTACTTC
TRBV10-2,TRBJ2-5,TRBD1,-,CASSERDRGMKTQYF,TGCGCCAGCAGTGAGCGGGACAGGGGAATGAAGACCCAGTACTTC
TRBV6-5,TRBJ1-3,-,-,CASSTSRSSGNTIYF,TGTGCCAGCAGTACCTCGAGGAGCTCTGGAAACACCATATATTTT
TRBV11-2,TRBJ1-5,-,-,CASSPGDYSNQPQHF,TGTGCCAGCAGCCCCGGAGACTATAGCAATCAGCCCCAGCATTTT
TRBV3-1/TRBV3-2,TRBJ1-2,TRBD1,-,CASSRRAGGYYGYTF,TGTGCCAGCAGCCGCAGAGCAGGGGGCTACTATGGCTACACCTTC
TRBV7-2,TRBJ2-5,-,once,CASSSTGRQETQYF,TGTGCCAGCAGCTCGACAGGCCGGCAAGAGACCCAGTACTTC
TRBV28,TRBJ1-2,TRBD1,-,CASSLGGQGHGYTF,TGTGCCAGCAGTTTAGGGGGACAGGGTCATGGCTACACCTTC
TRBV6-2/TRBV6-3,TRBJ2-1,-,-,CASSPGVLIGNEQFF,TGTGCCAGCAGCCCAGGGGTCCTAATTGGGAATGAGCAGTTCTTC
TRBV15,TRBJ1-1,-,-,CATSRPPRGNTEAFF,TGTGCCACCAGCAGACCTCCCCGGGGGAACACTGAAGCTTTCTTT
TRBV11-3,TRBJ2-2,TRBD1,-,CASSSRQGRGGELFF,TGTGCCAGCAGCTCCCGACAGGGACGGGGCGGGGAGCTGTTTTTT
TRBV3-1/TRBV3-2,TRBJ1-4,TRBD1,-,CASSQGRDRAGKLFF,TGTGCCAGCAGCCAAGGAAGGGACAGGGCCGGAAAACTGTTTTTT
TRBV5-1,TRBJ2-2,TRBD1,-,CASSRSTGVGELFF,TGCGCCAGCAGCCGTTCTACAGGGGTCGGGGAGCTGTTTTTT
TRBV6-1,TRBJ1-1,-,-,CASSERATVNTEAFF,TGTGCCAGCAGTGAAAGGGCGACAGTGAACACTGAAGCTTTCTTT
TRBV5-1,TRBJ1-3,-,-,CASSLQGSTGNTIYF,TGCGCCAGCAGCTTGCAGGGATCAACTGGAAACACCATATATTTT
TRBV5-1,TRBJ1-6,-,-,CASSADNRANSPLHF,TGCGCCAGCAGCGCTGATAACAGGGCAAATTCACCCCTCCACTTT
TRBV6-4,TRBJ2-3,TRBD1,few,CASSETGGADTQYF,TGTGCCAGCAGTGAAACAGGGGGCGCAGATACGCAGTATTTT
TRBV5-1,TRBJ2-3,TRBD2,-,CASRPPTSADTQYF,TGCGCCAGCAGACCACCGACTAGCGCGGATACGCAGTATTTT
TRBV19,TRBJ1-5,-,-,CASRATPSAGRNQPQHF,TGTGCCAGTAGAGCAACTCCCAGCGCAGGGCGCAATCAGCCCCAGCATTTT
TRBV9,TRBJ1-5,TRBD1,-,CASSGGQGAGQPQHF,TGTGCCAGCAGCGGAGGACAGGGGGCCGGTCAGCCCCAGCATTTT
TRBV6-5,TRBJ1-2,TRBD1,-,CASNRQGVIGYGYTF,TGTGCCAGCAACCGACAGGGGGTTATCGGCTATGGCTACACCTTC
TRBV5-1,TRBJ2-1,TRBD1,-,CASRTGDNEQFF,TGCGCCAGCAGGACAGGGGACAATGAGCAGTTCTTC
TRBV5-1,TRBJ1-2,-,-,CASSLRGRNYGYTF,TGCGCCAGCAGCCTCAGGGGCCGGAACTATGGCTACACCTTC
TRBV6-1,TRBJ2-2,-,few,CASSETPGARTGELFF,TGTGCCAGCAGTGAAACTCCAGGGGCGCGGACCGGGGAGCTGTTTTTT
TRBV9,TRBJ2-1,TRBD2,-,CASSLTSGGYNEQFF,TGTGCCAGCAGCCTCACTAGCGGGGGGTACAATGAGCAGTTCTTC
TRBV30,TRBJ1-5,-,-,CAWSPGRGQPQHF,TGTGCCTGGAGTCCAGGCCGCGGGCAGCCCCAGCATTTT
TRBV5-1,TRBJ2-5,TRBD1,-,CASSVTGGLQETQYF,TGCGCCAGCAGCGTGACAGGGGGACTCCAAGAGACCCAGTACTTC
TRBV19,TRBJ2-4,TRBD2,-,CASRMGLAGNIQYF,TGTGCCAGTAGGATGGGACTAGCGGGAAACATTCAGTACTTC
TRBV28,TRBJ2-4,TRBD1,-,CASSNAGGGNIQYF,TGTGCCAGCAGTAACGCAGGGGGCGGAAACATTCAGTACTTC
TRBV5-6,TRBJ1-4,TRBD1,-,CASSLKTGGGKLFF,TGTGCCAGCAGCTTGAAAACAGGGGGTGGAAAACTGTTTTTT
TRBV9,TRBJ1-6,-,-,CASNRTGKSPLHF,TGTGCCAGCAACCGAACAGGGAAATCACCCCTCCACTTT
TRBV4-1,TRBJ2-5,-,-,CASSHSPGSEETQYF,TGCGCCAGCAGCCATTCCCCGGGTAGTGAAGAGACCCAGTACTTC
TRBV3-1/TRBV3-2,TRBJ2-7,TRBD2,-,CASSLRPTGGSPYEQYF,TGTGCCAGCAGCCTGAGACCCACGGGGGGAAGTCCCTACGAGCAGTACTTC
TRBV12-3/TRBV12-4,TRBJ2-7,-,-,CASRGVDEQYF,TGTGCCAGCAGGGGAGTGGACGAGCAGTACTTC
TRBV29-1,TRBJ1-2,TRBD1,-,CSVVGTGDGYTF,TGCAGCGTCGTGGGGACAGGGGATGGCTACACCTTC
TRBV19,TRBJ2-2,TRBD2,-,CASSLGTTYTGELFF,TGTGCCAGTAGCCTAGGGACTACATACACCGGGGAGCTGTTTTTT
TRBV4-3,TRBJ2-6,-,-,CASSQDRGSGANVLTF,TGCGCCAGCAGCCAAGATAGGGGGTCAGGGGCCAACGTCCTGACTTTC
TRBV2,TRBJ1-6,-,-,CASSLILTGSGNSPLHF,TGTGCCAGCAGCCTCATTCTTACGGGATCCGGGAATTCACCCCTCCACTTT
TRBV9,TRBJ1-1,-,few,CASSVEGFTEAFF,TGTGCCAGCAGCGTAGAGGGGTTCACTGAAGCTTTCTTT
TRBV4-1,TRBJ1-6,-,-,CASSQDLGRLSYNSPLHF,TGCGCCAGCAGCCAAGATTTAGGGAGGCTCTCCTATAATTCACCCCTCCACTTT
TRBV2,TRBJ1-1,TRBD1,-,CASTLGQGGTEAFF,TGTGCCAGCACTTTGGGACAGGGGGGCACTGAAGCTTTCTTT
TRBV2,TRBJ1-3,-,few,CASSPEGSGNTIYF,TGTGCCAGCAGTCCAGAGGGCTCTGGAAACACCATATATTTT
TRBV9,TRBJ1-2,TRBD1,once,CASSTGTGSTLRGYTF,TGTGCCAGCAGCACCGGGACAGGAAGTACCCTAAGGGGCTACACCTTC
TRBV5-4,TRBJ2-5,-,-,CASSLGPSLQYF,TGTGCCAGCAGCTTGGGTCCCTCTCTCCAGTACTTC